Each of the 30 T cell receptor beta chains below was sequenced from the same sample in a study of blood T cell repertoires in COVID-19. Assay: immunoSEQ multiplex PCR; the TCRdb copy retains only in-frame clones and omits some. The sample has 95,000 to 100,000 clones, 85% seen once. The specimen sequenced was peripheral blood. These receptors all come from a woman in her sixties or seventies with active or convalescent COVID-19.

This clone was observed a single time. This chain uses TRBV6-5 with TRBJ2-2; 8 bases match TRBD2. The ends lost 6 bases at V and 3 bases at J; junction bases unmatched: 6. The CDR3 loop spans 15 amino acids. The germline CDR1 and CDR2 sequences are MNHEY and SVGAGI. The CDR3 nucleotides read TGTGCCAGCAGCACTAGCGGCCACTACACCGGGGAGCTGTTTTTT. This gives the protein CASSTSGHYTGELFF.

The J gene is TRBJ2-7, the V gene TRBV6-5; TRBD1 is a possible D gene (5 bases). Germline V gene sequence: CDR1 MNHEY, CDR2 SVGAGI. V was pared by 6 bases and J by 2 bases, with 17 bases between. The CDR3 totals 15 residues. CDR3 in amino acids: CASRVGQGSTYEQYF. The CDR3 DNA reads TGTGCCAGCAGGGTTGGGCAGGGATCAACCTACGAGCAGTACTTC.

V gene TRBV6-5 combines with J gene TRBJ1-2, with 9 bases matching TRBD1. This CDR3 region has 13 residues. The germline gives CDR1 MNHEY, CDR2 SVGAGI. The trim removed 5 bases at V and 7 bases at J, leaving 5 bases unmatched. The CDR3 protein is CASSLDRGSGYTF. In DNA, the CDR3 is TGTGCCAGCAGTCTGGACAGGGGATCTGGCTACACCTTC.

The V gene is TRBV7-6, the J gene TRBJ1-6; 7 bases are shared with TRBD1. The CDR3 loop spans 17 amino acids. Per the germline V gene, CDR1 is SGHVS and CDR2 is FNYEAQ. V shed 3 bases, J shed 1 base, and the junction held 6 bases outside the gene matches. The CDR3 region has the DNA TGTGCCAGCAGCTTGGAGACAGGGACGTCCTATAATTCACCCCTCCACTTT. Protein sequence: CASSLETGTSYNSPLHF. Full variable domain (missing parts from reference TRBV7-6 and TRBJ1-6): GAGVSQSPRYKVTKRGQDVALRCDPISGHVSLYWYRQALGQGPEFLTYFNYEAQQDKSGLPNDRFSAERPEGSISTLTIQRTEQRDSAMYRCASSLETGTSYNSPLHFGNGTRLTVT.

The chain links TRBV7-9 to TRBJ1-1; D is unresolved. The CDR3 loop spans 14 amino acids. The germline V and J ends were trimmed by 6 bases and 4 bases, with 15 bases remaining between them. CDR1 SEHNR and CDR2 FQNEAQ come from the germline V gene (reference sequence). The CDR3 bases are TGTGCCAGCAGTCAGTCAGGATCGAGCACTGAAGCTTTCTTT. Protein sequence: CASSQSGSSTEAFF.

This sequence joins TRBV24-1 and TRBJ2-5; 7 positions match TRBD1. The CDR3 is 15 residues long. CDR1 and CDR2 (germline): KGHDR, SFDVKD. Trimming cost V 4 bases and J 5 bases; bases outside gene matches: 9. CDR3 protein: CATSDPRQGGETQYF. CDR3 DNA sequence: TGTGCCACCAGTGACCCCAGACAGGGTGGGGAGACCCAGTACTTC.

The V call is TRBV28, the J call TRBJ1-2, with 10 bases fitting TRBD1. The CDR3 spans 15 residues. The germline V gene encodes CDR1 MDHEN and CDR2 SYDVKM. J gave up 4 bases and V 7 bases, and 9 bases lay outside the gene matches. The CDR3 spells CASKGGWDRGYGYTF. In nucleotides, the CDR3 is TGTGCCAGCAAGGGGGGATGGGACAGGGGCTATGGCTACACCTTC.

The chain carries TRBV11-3 and TRBJ2-5; D gene uncertain. The ends were cut back, 1 base at V and 7 bases at J, with 13 bases in the middle. CDR3 length: 14 residues. Per the germline V gene, CDR1 is SGHNT and CDR2 is YENEEA. The CDR3 DNA reads as TGTGCCAGCAGCTTAGCGACGTCCTCAGGGACCCAGTACTTC. Amino acid sequence: CASSLATSSGTQYF.

This chain connects TRBV24-1 to TRBJ2-3; 10 bases are a match to TRBD1. The CDR3 totals 17 residues. The V gene's germline CDR1 is KGHDR and CDR2 SFDVKD. Trimming cost V 3 bases and J 2 bases; bases outside gene matches: 7. The CDR3 spells CATSDVSGQGYTDTQYF. CDR3 in DNA: TGTGCCACCAGTGATGTATCGGGACAGGGGTACACAGATACGCAGTATTTT.

The chain carries TRBV2 and TRBJ1-4; D gene ambiguous. Germline V gene lookup returns CDR1 SNHLY and CDR2 FYNNEI. With 6 bases removed from V and 0 bases from J, the gap between germline ends came to 11 bases. This CDR3 contains 15 residues. CDR3 sequence reads: CASRAEGTTNEKLFF. The DNA for the CDR3 is TGTGCCAGCAGGGCCGAGGGCACAACTAATGAAAAACTGTTTTTT.

This rearrangement joins TRBV28 to TRBJ1-1, with 9 bases that match TRBD1. The CDR3 has 12 amino acids. Germline V gene lookup returns CDR1 MDHEN and CDR2 SYDVKM. Trimming at V came to 6 bases and at J to 11 bases, leaving 7 bases not matched to a gene. CDR3 DNA sequence: TGTGCCAGCAGGCACGACAGGGGGTACGCTTTCTTT. This sequence encodes CASRHDRGYAFF. The full variable domain, completed using reference TRBV28 and TRBJ1-1, is DVKVTQSSRYLVKRTGEKVFLECVQDMDHENMFWYRQDPGLGLRLIYFSYDVKMKEKGDIPEGYSVSREKKERFSLILESASTNQTSMYLCASRHDRGYAFFGQGTRLTVV.

This chain uses TRBV28 with TRBJ2-5; 12 bases match TRBD2. V trimming: 4 bases; J trimming: 4 bases; junction bases outside the gene matches: 7. This CDR3 comprises 16 residues. Germline CDR1 reads MDHEN; CDR2 reads SYDVKM. CDR3 sequence reads: CASSSPSSGRGETQYF. In DNA, the CDR3 is TGTGCCAGCAGTTCCCCTTCTAGCGGGAGGGGAGAGACCCAGTACTTC.

The chain recombines TRBV30 with TRBJ1-2; 7 nucleotides align to TRBD1. Germline CDR1 and CDR2: GTSNPN and SVGIG (reference sequence). The ends lost 0 bases at V and 4 bases at J; junction bases unmatched: 8. This CDR3 has 15 amino acids. The chain's CDR3 is CAWSVSTTGTYGYTF. CDR3 nucleotides: TGTGCCTGGAGTGTCTCTACGACAGGGACCTATGGCTACACCTTC.

This clone was picked up one time. This chain connects TRBV7-8 to TRBJ2-7; 13 bases match TRBD2. V lost 6 bases and J lost 3; bases outside the gene matches: 5. CDR3 length: 15 amino acids. In germline, CDR1 is SGHVS, CDR2 FQNEAQ. The CDR3 loop is CASSWTSGGNYEQYF. Written as DNA, the CDR3 is TGTGCCAGCAGTTGGACTAGCGGGGGAAACTACGAGCAGTACTTC.

This chain connects TRBV24-1 to TRBJ2-5, with a possible D match to TRBD1 (6 bases). V lost 1 base, J lost 4 bases, and 9 bases lay in between. This CDR3 is 14 amino acids long. Germline CDR1 and CDR2: KGHDR and SFDVKD. CDR3 nucleotide sequence: TGTGCCACCAGTGATTTTAACAGGGTAGAGACCCAGTACTTC. Translated, it gives CATSDFNRVETQYF.

V is TRBV6-6 and J is TRBJ2-5; 9 bases map to TRBD2. CDR3 length: 16 residues. After removal of 6 bases from V and 1 base from J, the junction contained 9 bases not matched to a gene. Germline lookup yields CDR1 MNHNY and CDR2 SVGAGI (reference sequence). CDR3 coding DNA: TGTGCCAGCAGAACCCCGGGACTAGCCGGCCAAGAGACCCAGTACTTC. It specifies CASRTPGLAGQETQYF.

The CDR3 is CASRIQGASEQYF. CDR3 DNA sequence: TGTGCCAGCAGAATACAGGGGGCCAGCGAGCAGTACTTC. The rearrangement links TRBV25-1 to TRBJ2-7; TRBD1 aligns across 9 bases. Germline V CDR1 and CDR2: MGHDK, SYGVNS. The CDR3 runs 13 residues. The V gene end was trimmed by 6 bases and the J gene end by 6 bases; junction bases not matched to a gene: 6.

CDR3 DNA sequence: TGTGCCAGCAGCCCCAGGGTAGGCGAGCAGTACTTC. Protein: CASSPRVGEQYF. The chain carries TRBV6-5 and TRBJ2-7; D perhaps matches TRBD1 (5 bases). Trimming shortened V by 6 bases and J by 6 bases, and 12 bases separated the two germline ends. This CDR3 region has 12 residues. CDR1 and CDR2 (germline): MNHEY, SVGAGI.

This rearrangement joins TRBV19 to TRBJ1-5; possibly TRBD1 for D (5 bases). Germline V CDR1 and CDR2: LNHDA, SQIVND (reference sequence). The CDR3 totals 15 residues. The V and J ends lost 5 bases and 2 bases respectively, with 13 bases between them. CDR3 sequence (DNA): TGTGCCAGTAGTTCTCGACAGAGACGCAATCAGCCCCAGCATTTT. It translates to CASSSRQRRNQPQHF.

The chain recombines TRBV28 with TRBJ1-2; tentative D call: TRBD1 (6 bases). The ends were cut back, 6 bases at V and 7 bases at J, with 18 bases in the middle. CDR3 length equals 14 residues. The germline V gene has CDR1 MDHEN and CDR2 SYDVKM. This CDR3 is CASSQQLGASGYTF. Written as DNA, the CDR3 is TGTGCCAGCAGCCAGCAGTTGGGGGCGAGTGGCTACACCTTC.

This chain connects TRBV30 to TRBJ1-1; a weak D match, TRBD1 (6 bases). Germline loops: CDR1 GTSNPN, CDR2 SVGIG (reference sequence). The CDR3 totals 13 residues. V lost 7 bases and J 1 base, leaving 13 bases between the germline ends. DNA of the CDR3: TGTGCCTTCTCCCGGGACAAGAACACTGAAGCTTTCTTT. Protein: CAFSRDKNTEAFF.

The rearrangement links TRBV18 to TRBJ2-5, with TRBD2 matching 9 bases. Germline CDR1 is KGHSH and CDR2 is LQKENI. This CDR3 spans 15 amino acids. The J segment lost 6 bases and the V segment lost 2 bases, leaving 7 bases of the junction unmatched. CDR3 sequence reads: CASSPGIAGAQTQYF. CDR3 nucleotide sequence: TGTGCCAGCTCACCAGGAATAGCGGGAGCCCAGACCCAGTACTTC.

The gene calls are TRBV4-2 and TRBJ1-5, with D unresolved. In germline, CDR1 is LGHNA, CDR2 YNFKEQ. CDR3 length equals 13 residues. Trimming stripped 0 bases from V and 2 bases from J, with 2 bases between. In nucleotides, the CDR3 is TGTGCCAGCAGCCAAGACGGCAATCAGCCCCAGCATTTT. Protein product: CASSQDGNQPQHF.

The chain carries TRBV28 and TRBJ2-7; 7 bases line up with TRBD1. The germline CDR1 and CDR2 sequences are MDHEN and SYDVKM. V shed 7 bases, J shed 5 bases, and the junction held 5 bases outside the gene matches. The CDR3 runs 12 residues. For the CDR3, the DNA is TGTGCCAGCACCGACAGGGACCACGAGCAGTACTTC. As protein: CASTDRDHEQYF.

This clone was observed a few times. This chain joins TRBV19 and TRBJ1-2; D is undetermined. The CDR3 is 12 residues long. The germline gives CDR1 LNHDA, CDR2 SQIVND (reference sequence). Trimming left V 7 bases short and J 4 bases short, with 10 bases between. CDR3 sequence reads: CASTGSAYGYTF. The CDR3 region has the DNA TGTGCCAGTACCGGGAGCGCCTATGGCTACACCTTC.

The rearrangement uses TRBV3-1 (or the pseudogene TRBV3-2) and TRBJ2-3; D gene ambiguous. This CDR3 spans 14 amino acids. Germline V gene sequence: CDR1 LGHDT, CDR2 YNNKEL (reference sequence). V gave up 4 bases and J gave up 2 bases, with 10 bases separating them. The CDR3 coding sequence is TGTGCCAGCAGCCTTTTAGACTTCACAGATACGCAGTATTTT. Its translation: CASSLLDFTDTQYF.

The chain uses TRBV6-5 and TRBJ2-5; 8 nucleotides match TRBD2. The ends lost 2 bases at V and 5 bases at J; junction bases unmatched: 10. Germline V gene data show CDR1 as MNHEY and CDR2 as SVGAGI. The CDR3 extends over 16 amino acids. The CDR3 spells CASSYAAAGVVETQYF. The CDR3 nucleotides read TGTGCCAGCAGTTACGCCGCAGCGGGGGTGGTTGAGACCCAGTACTTC.

This chain links TRBV6-2 or TRBV6-3 with TRBJ2-7, with D perhaps matching TRBD2 (6 bases). The CDR3 totals 14 residues. V lost 2 bases and J lost 2, with 10 bases in between. Germline-derived CDR1 and CDR2 are MNHEY and SVGEGT. The CDR3 coding sequence is TGTGCCAGCAGTTACGGGACTGGTGCCTACGAGCAGTACTTC. As protein: CASSYGTGAYEQYF.

The chain joins TRBV4-3 to TRBJ2-1, with 10 bases aligning to TRBD1. CDR3 length: 14 amino acids. Unmatched junction bases numbered 7, after V lost 4 bases and J lost 10 bases. CDR1 and CDR2 from the germline V gene are LGHNA and YSLEER. The CDR3 coding sequence is TGCGCCAGCAGCCTCCGGGACAGGGGAATGGAGCAGTTCTTC. This codes for CASSLRDRGMEQFF.

The J gene is TRBJ2-1, the V gene TRBV9; TRBD2 is a possible D gene (5 bases). V was clipped by 0 bases and J by 0 bases, with 16 bases between them. Germline V gene sequence: CDR1 SGDLS, CDR2 YYNGEE. The CDR3 is 18 amino acids. Here the CDR3 DNA reads TGTGCCAGCAGCGTAGGCGGTAGCGCTATGAGCTCCTACAATGAGCAGTTCTTC. Protein product: CASSVGGSAMSSYNEQFF.